This T cell receptor (beta chain) was obtained from a study of blood T cells in healthy people across ages. Looking at the study overall: The template switching approach captured approximately one barcoded beta molecule for every two T cells. The study, taken as a whole, reports: Compared with aged donors, long-lived donors showed fewer expanded clones, suggesting selection.

Germline V gene sequence: CDR1 SGHTA, CDR2 FQGNSA. The CDR3 has 17 amino acids. The V and J ends lost 1 base and 2 bases respectively, with 14 bases between them. Then a second PCR, running roughly 7 to 11 cycles, was carried out with a sample-barcoded 5' primer and a J-beta primer mix. Using its own MiXCR run on the 5' RACE reads, TCRdb lists one record per CDR3 protein. The sample has more than 900,000 distinct CDR3 sequences; just under 30% are singletons. Regarding this clonotype: Antigen: not known.

This sample was also put to use in a study of T cells of mothers and their children. That work contributes: A few healthy Caucasian mothers, along with their six children, were the donors. It was observed that no persistent microchimeric T cell clones could be detected.

This chain joins TRBV7-2 and TRBJ2-2; D not certain. The sequence was collected from a woman aged 40 to 50 in good health. The specimen sequenced was blood. The CDR3 region is CASSLGRVGYNTGELFF. In nucleotides, the CDR3 is TGTGCCAGCAGCTTAGGTCGTGTAGGGTATAACACCGGGGAGCTGTTTTTT.